This T cell receptor beta chain comes out of a study of cytomegalovirus exposure and HLA in healthy donors. General observations from the study: Earlier analysis found most TCR beta V segments productive about 87% or about 30% of the time. Links to common viral pathogens appeared, in a later analysis, for several of the most significant clusters. A later analysis found TCR association rates differed by HLA locus, highest for DRB1 and lowest for HLA-C.

The length of the CDR3 is 18 residues. The J segment lost 4 bases and the V segment lost 3 bases, leaving 14 bases of the junction unmatched. Germline CDR1 reads LGHNA; CDR2 reads YSLEER. PCR amplification relied on 60 Vbeta primers (plus 13 Jbeta primers). The table came from immunoSEQ multiplex PCR; TCRdb's copy has only in-frame clones and leaves some out. The profile covers 95,000 or so clones, with 77% appearing a single time and 4.5% to 5% taken by the ten largest. Donors showed nominal health when sampled, although they likely had unrecorded immune exposures. About this clone: The antigen is not known.

Sequences were obtained from PBMCs. The chain joins TRBV4-3 to TRBJ2-1; 8 positions agree with TRBD1. The clonotype was recovered from a woman in her 40s in good health and CMV-seronegative. The CDR3 reads CASSQFVRQGTIYNEQFF. Here the CDR3 DNA reads TGCGCCAGCAGCCAGTTTGTTCGACAGGGGACAATATACAATGAGCAGTTCTTC.